Listed below are T cell receptor beta chains from one sample, sequenced in a study of long-term antiretroviral therapy in people with HIV. Sequencing was performed with immunoSEQ multiplex PCR; in TCRdb, only in-frame clones are kept and a portion is missing. The table lists about 33,000 clones, approximately 80% of them singletons. This specimen was unsorted PBMCs, taken 2 years after starting antiretroviral therapy. The receptors originated from a woman aged 45 to 65 with HIV. The CDR3 runs from the conserved cysteine through the conserved F or W. The D gene is left open where the match is weak. Clone size appears in some rows only: once, few, many, or a class for an expanded clone.

.,TRBD1,TRBV4-1,TRBJ1-6,CASSQDAGTGDNNSPLHF,TGCGCCAGCAGCCAAGATGCCGGGACAGGGGATAATAATTCACCCCTCCACTTT
.,.,TRBV11-2,TRBJ2-6,CASSLEPGANVLTF,TGTGCCAGCAGCTTAGAGCCTGGGGCCAACGTCCTGACTTTC
few,TRBD2,TRBV7-9,TRBJ2-3,CASSLGLATDTQYF,TGTGCCAGCAGCTTGGGACTAGCAACAGATACGCAGTATTTT
.,.,TRBV27,TRBJ2-2,CASEFRGRGELFF,TGTGCCAGCGAGTTTCGAGGGCGCGGGGAGCTGTTTTTT
.,.,TRBV5-6,TRBJ2-1,CASSLRGARGEQFF,TGTGCCAGCAGCTTGAGAGGAGCTCGGGGTGAGCAGTTCTTC
.,.,TRBV11-1,TRBJ2-1,CASSLWSRSYNEQFF,TGTGCCAGCAGCTTATGGTCACGCTCCTACAATGAGCAGTTCTTC
.,.,TRBV11-2,TRBJ2-4,CASSPVRLAKNIQYF,TGTGCCAGCAGCCCGGTACGTCTAGCCAAAAACATTCAGTACTTC
.,.,TRBV6-5,TRBJ1-5,CASRGMRGSNQPQHF,TGTGCCAGCAGGGGGATGCGTGGAAGCAATCAGCCCCAGCATTTT
.,.,TRBV7-9,TRBJ2-3,CASSLGLADTQYF,TGTGCCAGCAGCCTTGGACTCGCCGATACGCAGTATTTT
.,TRBD1,TRBV30,TRBJ1-2,CAWSSRDRGNYGYTF,TGTGCCTGGAGTTCCCGCGACAGGGGTAACTATGGCTACACCTTC
.,.,TRBV7-9,TRBJ1-1,CASSKEVLNTEAFF,TGTGCCAGCAGTAAGGAGGTCCTTAACACTGAAGCTTTCTTT
.,.,TRBV19,TRBJ1-2,CASSAPYGYTF,TGTGCCAGTAGTGCCCCCTATGGCTACACCTTC
.,.,TRBV5-4,TRBJ2-1,CASSPRPDSVGDEQFF,TGTGCCAGCAGCCCGCGGCCAGACAGTGTAGGTGATGAGCAGTTCTTC
.,TRBD2,TRBV5-1,TRBJ2-2,CASTRLAGDSTGELFF,TGCGCCAGCACCCGACTAGCGGGGGATTCTACCGGGGAGCTGTTTTTT
.,.,TRBV5-4,TRBJ2-5,CASSPGPQKTQYF,TGTGCCAGCAGCCCTGGCCCTCAGAAGACCCAGTACTTC
.,TRBD1,TRBV2,TRBJ2-2,CASLRTGVQGTGELFF,TGTGCCAGCTTGAGGACAGGGGTTCAGGGCACCGGGGAGCTGTTTTTT
.,.,TRBV27,TRBJ2-1,CASSLGPSNEQFF,TGTGCCAGCAGTTTGGGTCCCTCGAATGAGCAGTTCTTC
.,.,TRBV29-1,TRBJ1-4,CSVSSQGNEKLFF,TGCAGCGTTTCGAGTCAGGGCAATGAAAAACTGTTTTTT
once,.,TRBV21-1,TRBJ1-5,CASSMNIQNFNSNQPQHF,TGTGCCAGCAGCATGAATATCCAGAACTTCAATAGCAATCAGCCCCAGCATTTT
few,.,TRBV7-3,TRBJ1-1,CASSLATLRGTEAFF,TGTGCCAGCAGCTTAGCCACGTTGAGGGGAACTGAAGCTTTCTTT
.,.,TRBV27,TRBJ1-2,CASSLSQGWSYGYTF,TGTGCCAGCAGTTTATCTCAGGGTTGGAGCTATGGCTACACCTTC
.,.,TRBV19,TRBJ1-2,CASSPVSAGAGYTF,TGTGCCAGTAGTCCCGTATCGGCAGGGGCTGGCTACACCTTC
once,.,TRBV7-3,TRBJ1-5,CASSLEGYSNQPQHF,TGTGCCAGCAGCTTAGAGGGCTATAGCAATCAGCCCCAGCATTTT
.,.,TRBV9,TRBJ2-2,CASSVVERTGANTGELFF,TGTGCCAGCAGCGTAGTGGAGCGAACGGGGGCCAACACCGGGGAGCTGTTTTTT
.,.,TRBV25-1,TRBJ2-5,CASSESSTQYF,TGTGCCAGCAGTGAGTCGTCGACCCAGTACTTC
.,.,TRBV14,TRBJ1-6,CASSQGLGPLHF,TGTGCCAGCAGCCAAGGGTTGGGACCCCTCCACTTT
few,.,TRBV9,TRBJ1-6,CASSPSDGSYNSPLHF,TGTGCCAGCAGCCCATCGGACGGCTCCTATAATTCACCCCTCCACTTT
.,TRBD1,TRBV6-5,TRBJ1-5,CASSYDRVGQPQHF,TGTGCCAGCAGTTACGACAGGGTGGGTCAGCCCCAGCATTTT
.,.,TRBV20-1,TRBJ1-1,CSARGRIEAFF,TGCAGTGCTAGAGGGCGGATTGAAGCTTTCTTT
.,.,TRBV5-1,TRBJ2-7,CASSREQGLYEQYF,TGCGCCAGCAGCAGGGAACAGGGACTCTACGAGCAGTACTTC
.,.,TRBV7-2,TRBJ1-6,CASSLRRDLNSPLHF,TGTGCCAGCAGCTTGAGGAGGGACCTTAATTCACCCCTCCACTTT
.,TRBD1,TRBV18,TRBJ1-3,CASSPLPGQGSGNTIYF,TGTGCCAGCTCACCACTCCCGGGACAGGGCTCTGGAAACACCATATATTTT
few,.,TRBV30,TRBJ1-2,CAWSANNYGYTF,TGTGCCTGGAGCGCCAATAACTATGGCTACACCTTC
few,.,TRBV18,TRBJ2-2,CASSPSTGELFF,TGTGCCAGCTCACCCTCCACCGGGGAGCTGTTTTTT
.,.,TRBV20-1,TRBJ1-4,CSAGGHREQFF,TGCAGTGCTGGGGGACATCGTGAGCAGTTTTTT
.,.,TRBV7-3,TRBJ1-6,CASSWGPDSPLHF,TGTGCCAGCAGCTGGGGACCGGATTCACCCCTCCACTTT
.,.,TRBV30,TRBJ2-5,CAWSHAQETQYF,TGTGCCTGGAGCCATGCCCAAGAGACCCAGTACTTC